One T cell receptor beta chain is described in this entry. These data belong to a study of blood T cell repertoires in COVID-19. Looking at the study overall: COVID-19 samples from acute and convalescent phases originated in the United States, Italy and Spain. PBMCs, B-cell-depleted T cells, or T cells provided the cDNA or gDNA that made up the material.

In the authors' workflow: Reference gene primer amplification in the assay estimated nucleated cell counts. This table comes from immunoSEQ multiplex PCR, and its TCRdb copy is limited to in-frame clones, with some not included. For V, J and clone size, that table is used; D and trimming come from the DNA. The sample holds fewer than 400,000 clones, about 88% seen once. With 6 bases clipped from V and 5 bases from J, the junction kept 9 bases outside the gene matches. The CDR3 sequence is 15 residues long. The V gene's germline CDR1 is ENHRY and CDR2 SYGVKD. The sequence was obtained from a human donor in a cohort sampled during active COVID-19. Sequencing was carried out using peripheral blood. V usage is TRBV10-3 and J usage is TRBJ2-3, with 9 bases identical to TRBD2. This CDR3 is CAIRRAGGPGDTQYF. For the CDR3, the DNA is TGTGCCATCAGAAGGGCGGGAGGGCCTGGAGATACGCAGTATTTT.